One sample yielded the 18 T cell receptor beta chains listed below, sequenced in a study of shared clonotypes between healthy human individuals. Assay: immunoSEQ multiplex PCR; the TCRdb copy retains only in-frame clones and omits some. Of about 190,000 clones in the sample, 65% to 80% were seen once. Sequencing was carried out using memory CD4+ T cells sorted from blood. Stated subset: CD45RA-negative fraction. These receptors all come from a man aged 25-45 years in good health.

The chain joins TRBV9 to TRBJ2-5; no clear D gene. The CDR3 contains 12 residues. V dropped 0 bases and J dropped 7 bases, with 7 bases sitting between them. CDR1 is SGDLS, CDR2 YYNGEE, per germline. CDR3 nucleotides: TGTGCCAGCAGCGTAGATGTAGGGACCCAGTACTTC. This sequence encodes CASSVDVGTQYF.

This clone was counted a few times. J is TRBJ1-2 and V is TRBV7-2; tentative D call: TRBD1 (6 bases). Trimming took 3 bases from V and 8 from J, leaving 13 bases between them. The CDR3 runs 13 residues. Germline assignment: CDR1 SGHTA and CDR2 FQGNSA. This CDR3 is CASSFPGGAGYTF. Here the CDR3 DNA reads TGTGCCAGCAGCTTCCCTGGGGGGGCAGGCTACACCTTC.

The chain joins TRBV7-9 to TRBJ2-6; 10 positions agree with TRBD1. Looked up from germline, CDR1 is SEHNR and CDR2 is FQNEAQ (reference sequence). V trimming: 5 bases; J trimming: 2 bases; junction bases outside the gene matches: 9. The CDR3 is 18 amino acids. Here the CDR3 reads CASSDPGQGLPGANVLTF. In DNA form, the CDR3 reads TGTGCCAGCAGCGATCCGGGACAGGGGCTGCCTGGGGCCAACGTCCTGACTTTC.

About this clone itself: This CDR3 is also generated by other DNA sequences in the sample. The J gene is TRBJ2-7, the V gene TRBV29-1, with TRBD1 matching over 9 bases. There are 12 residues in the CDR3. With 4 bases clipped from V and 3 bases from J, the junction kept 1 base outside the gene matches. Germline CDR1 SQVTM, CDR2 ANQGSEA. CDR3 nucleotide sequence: TGCAGCGTTGGACAGGGGGGCTACGAGCAGTACTTC. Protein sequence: CSVGQGGYEQYF.

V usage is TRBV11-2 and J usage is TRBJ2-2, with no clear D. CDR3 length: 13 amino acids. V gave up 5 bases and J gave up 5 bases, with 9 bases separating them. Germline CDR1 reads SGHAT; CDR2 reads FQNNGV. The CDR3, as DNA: TGTGCCAGCAGCCTCGTTGTGACCGGGGAGCTGTTTTTT. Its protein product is CASSLVVTGELFF.

This chain's CDR3 is CASRTDRETQYF. The CDR3 nucleotides read TGTGCCAGCAGAACAGACAGAGAGACCCAGTACTTC. The chain joins TRBV2 to TRBJ2-5; TRBD1 is a possible D gene (5 bases). Germline V gene data show CDR1 as SNHLY and CDR2 as FYNNEI. Deletions cut 6 bases from V and 4 bases from J, with 9 bases between. The CDR3 runs to 12 residues.

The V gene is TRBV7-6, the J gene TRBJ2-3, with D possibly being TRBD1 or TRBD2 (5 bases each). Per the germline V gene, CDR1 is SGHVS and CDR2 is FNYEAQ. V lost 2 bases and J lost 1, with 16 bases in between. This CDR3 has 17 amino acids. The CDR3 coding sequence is TGTGCCAGCAGCTTATCCGGGACCCCTACCGGCACAGATACGCAGTATTTT. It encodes CASSLSGTPTGTDTQYF.

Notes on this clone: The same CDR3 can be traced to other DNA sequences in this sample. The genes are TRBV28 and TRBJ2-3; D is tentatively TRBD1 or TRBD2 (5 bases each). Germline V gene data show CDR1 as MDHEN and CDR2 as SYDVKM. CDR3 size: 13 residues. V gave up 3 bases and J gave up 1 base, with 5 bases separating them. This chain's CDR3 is CASSLGGTDTQYF. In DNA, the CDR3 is TGTGCCAGCAGTTTGGGGGGCACAGATACGCAGTATTTT.

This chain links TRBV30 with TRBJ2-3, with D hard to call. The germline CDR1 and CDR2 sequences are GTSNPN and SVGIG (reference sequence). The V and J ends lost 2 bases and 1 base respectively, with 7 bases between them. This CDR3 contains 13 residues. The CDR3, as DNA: TGTGCCTGGAGTCAACGGCGCACAGATACGCAGTATTTT. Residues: CAWSQRRTDTQYF.

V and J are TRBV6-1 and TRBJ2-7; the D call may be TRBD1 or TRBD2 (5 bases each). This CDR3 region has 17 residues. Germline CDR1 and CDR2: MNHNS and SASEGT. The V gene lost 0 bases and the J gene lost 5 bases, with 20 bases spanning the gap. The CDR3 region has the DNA TGTGCCAGCAGTGAAGCCTTGGGACCCCTTTTCCCCAACGAGCAGTACTTC. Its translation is CASSEALGPLFPNEQYF.

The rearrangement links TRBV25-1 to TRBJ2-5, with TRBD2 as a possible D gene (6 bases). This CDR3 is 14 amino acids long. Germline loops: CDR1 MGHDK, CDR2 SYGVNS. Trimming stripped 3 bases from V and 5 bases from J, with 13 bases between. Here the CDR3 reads CASSDHGGRETQYF. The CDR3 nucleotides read TGTGCCAGCAGTGATCACGGGGGACGGGAGACCCAGTACTTC.

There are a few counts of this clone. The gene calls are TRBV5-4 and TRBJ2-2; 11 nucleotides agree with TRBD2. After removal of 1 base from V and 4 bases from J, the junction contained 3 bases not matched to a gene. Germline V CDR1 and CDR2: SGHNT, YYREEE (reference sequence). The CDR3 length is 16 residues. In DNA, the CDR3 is TGTGCCAGCAGCTTGCGCCTAGCGGGGGGCACCGGGGAGCTGTTTTTT. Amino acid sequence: CASSLRLAGGTGELFF.

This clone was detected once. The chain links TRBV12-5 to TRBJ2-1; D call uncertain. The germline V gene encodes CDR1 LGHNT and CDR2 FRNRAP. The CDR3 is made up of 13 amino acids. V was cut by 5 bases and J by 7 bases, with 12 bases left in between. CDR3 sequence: CASGIPPSNEQFF. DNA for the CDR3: TGTGCTAGTGGTATCCCGCCCTCTAATGAGCAGTTCTTC.

The CDR3 loop reads CASSPSVLYEQYF. CDR3 nucleotide sequence: TGTGCCAGCTCACCTAGCGTACTCTACGAGCAGTACTTC. The chain is built from TRBV18 and TRBJ2-7; a weak D match, TRBD2 (5 bases). V shed 3 bases and J shed 3 bases, with 9 bases lying between them. There are 13 residues in the CDR3. The germline V gene encodes CDR1 KGHSH and CDR2 LQKENI.

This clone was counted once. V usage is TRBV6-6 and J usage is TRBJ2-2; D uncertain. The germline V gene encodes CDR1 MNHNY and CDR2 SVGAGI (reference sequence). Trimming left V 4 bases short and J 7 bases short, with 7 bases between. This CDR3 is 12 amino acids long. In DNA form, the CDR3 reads TGTGCCAGCAGTTCGACAATCGGGGAGCTGTTTTTT. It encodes CASSSTIGELFF.

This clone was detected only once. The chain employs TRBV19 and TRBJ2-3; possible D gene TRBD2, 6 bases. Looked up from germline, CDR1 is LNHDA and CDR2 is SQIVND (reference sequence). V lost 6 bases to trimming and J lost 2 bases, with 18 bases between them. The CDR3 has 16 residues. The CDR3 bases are TGTGCCAGTAGAAGAGGAGGGAGTGGTGTCACAGATACGCAGTATTTT. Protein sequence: CASRRGGSGVTDTQYF.

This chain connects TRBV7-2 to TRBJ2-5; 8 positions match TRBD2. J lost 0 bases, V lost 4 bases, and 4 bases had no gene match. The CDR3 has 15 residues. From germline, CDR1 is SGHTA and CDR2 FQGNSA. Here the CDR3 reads CASSSGTRHQETQYF. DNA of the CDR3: TGTGCCAGCAGCTCCGGGACTAGACACCAAGAGACCCAGTACTTC.

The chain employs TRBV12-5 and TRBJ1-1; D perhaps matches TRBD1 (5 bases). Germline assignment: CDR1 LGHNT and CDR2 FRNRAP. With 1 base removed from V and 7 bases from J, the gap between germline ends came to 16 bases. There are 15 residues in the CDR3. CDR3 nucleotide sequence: TGTGCTAGTGGTTTGGGAGTCAGGGAGGTTGGTGAAGCTTTCTTT. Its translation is CASGLGVREVGEAFF.